This paragraph covers one T cell receptor (beta chain) sequence. The record originates from a study of cytomegalovirus exposure and HLA in healthy donors. Looking at the study overall: Clustering assigned 70% to 90% of the 350 to 400 genotyped donors to the Caucasian-associated ancestry cluster.

Germline lookup yields CDR1 SGHAT and CDR2 FQNNGV. There are 14 residues in the CDR3. V shed 1 base, J shed 7 bases, and the junction held 5 bases outside the gene matches. In the PCR, 60 Vbeta and 13 Jbeta primers were used. Measured with immunoSEQ multiplex PCR; TCRdb has only the in-frame clones, and not every one. The data show about 160,000 clones, roughly 84% seen once. Material: PBMCs. This chain joins TRBV11-2 and TRBJ1-2, with TRBD1 matching 8 bases. This TCR came from a man aged 18-30 years in good health and CMV-seropositive. CDR3 in DNA: TGTGCCAGCAGCTTAGGCCCAGGGGGCTCTGGCTACACCTTC. It specifies CASSLGPGGSGYTF.